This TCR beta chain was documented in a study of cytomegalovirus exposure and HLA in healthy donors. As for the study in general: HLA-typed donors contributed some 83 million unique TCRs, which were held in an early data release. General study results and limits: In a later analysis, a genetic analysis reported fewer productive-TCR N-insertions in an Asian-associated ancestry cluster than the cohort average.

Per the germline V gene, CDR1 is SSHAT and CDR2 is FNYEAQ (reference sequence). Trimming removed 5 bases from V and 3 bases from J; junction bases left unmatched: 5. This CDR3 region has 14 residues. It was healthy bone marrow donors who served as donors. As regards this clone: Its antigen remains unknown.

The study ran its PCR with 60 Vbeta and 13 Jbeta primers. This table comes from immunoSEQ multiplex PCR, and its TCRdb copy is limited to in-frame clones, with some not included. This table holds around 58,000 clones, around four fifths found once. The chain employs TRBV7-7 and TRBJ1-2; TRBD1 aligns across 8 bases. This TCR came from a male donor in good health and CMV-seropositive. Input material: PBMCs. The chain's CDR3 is CASSPYRGDYGYTF. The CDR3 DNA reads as TGTGCCAGCAGCCCTTACAGGGGGGACTATGGCTACACCTTC.